This T cell receptor (beta chain) appears in the sequencing data of a study of T cell responses to AZD1222 COVID-19 vaccine. As to this clone: Its specificity is not known.

J was trimmed by 5 bases and V by 4 bases; bases with no gene match: 3. The germline gives CDR1 SGDLS, CDR2 YYNGEE. CDR3 size: 15 residues. Findings of the study overall: Only a handful of AZD1222 recipients, several in all, had baseline seropositivity. After the peak T cell response, and only then, were repertoires sampled. Spike-specific TCRs gained breadth and depth after people received two AZD1222 doses. Researchers report vaccine-associated CD4 TCRs spanning spike, with dominance at 160-218 and 743-854.

Here immunoSEQ multiplex PCR was the method, and the copy in TCRdb shows in-frame clones only, minus some. The sample records 110,000 to 150,000 clones, more than 85% being singletons. The TCR comes from an adult in good health. Specimen: peripheral blood, collected on day 0 of AZD1222 vaccination. The chain recombines TRBV9 with TRBJ2-5, with 15 bases lining up with TRBD2. CDR3 loop: CASSLGTSGRETQYF. DNA of the CDR3: TGTGCCAGCAGCCTCGGGACTAGCGGGAGGGAGACCCAGTACTTC.